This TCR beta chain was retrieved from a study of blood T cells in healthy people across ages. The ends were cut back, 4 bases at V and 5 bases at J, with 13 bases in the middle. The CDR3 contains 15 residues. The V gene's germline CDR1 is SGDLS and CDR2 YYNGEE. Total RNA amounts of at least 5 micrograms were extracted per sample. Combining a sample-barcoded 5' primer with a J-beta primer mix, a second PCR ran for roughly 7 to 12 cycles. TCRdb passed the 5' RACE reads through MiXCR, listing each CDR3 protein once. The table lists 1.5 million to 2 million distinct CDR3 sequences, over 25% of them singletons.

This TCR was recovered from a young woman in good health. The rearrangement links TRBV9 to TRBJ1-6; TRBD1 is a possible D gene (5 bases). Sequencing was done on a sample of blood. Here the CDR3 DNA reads TGTGCCAGCAGCAGGGGACGTCGGGATAATTCACCCCTCCACTTT. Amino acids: CASSRGRRDNSPLHF. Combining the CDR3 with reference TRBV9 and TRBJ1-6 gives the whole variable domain DSGVTQTPKHLITATGQRVTLRCSPRSGDLSVYWYQQSLDQGLQFLIQYYNGEERAKGNILERFSAQQFPDLHSELNLSSLELGDSALYFCASSRGRRDNSPLHFGNGTRLTVT.